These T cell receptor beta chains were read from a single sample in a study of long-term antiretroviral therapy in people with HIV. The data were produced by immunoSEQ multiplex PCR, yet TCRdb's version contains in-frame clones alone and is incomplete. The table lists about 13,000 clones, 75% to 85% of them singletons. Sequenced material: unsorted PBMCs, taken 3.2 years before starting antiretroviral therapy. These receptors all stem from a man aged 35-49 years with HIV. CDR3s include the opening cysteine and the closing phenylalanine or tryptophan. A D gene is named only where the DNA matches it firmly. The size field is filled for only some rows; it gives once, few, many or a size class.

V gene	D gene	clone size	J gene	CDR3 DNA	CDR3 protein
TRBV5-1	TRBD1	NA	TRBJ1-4	TGCGCCAGCAGCTCACAGGGGGCTTTAAATGAAAAACTGTTTTTT	CASSSQGALNEKLFF
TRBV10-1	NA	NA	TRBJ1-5	TGCGCCAGCTCATGGGAAAGAACCAATCAGCCCCAGCATTTT	CASSWERTNQPQHF
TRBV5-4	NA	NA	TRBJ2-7	TGTGCCAGCAGCTTGGACCCGGGGTCGTCCTACGAGCAGTACTTC	CASSLDPGSSYEQYF
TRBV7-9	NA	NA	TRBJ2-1	TGTGCCAGCACCCCCGTACTCTCTGGGAATGAGCAGTTCTTC	CASTPVLSGNEQFF
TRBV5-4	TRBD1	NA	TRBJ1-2	TGTGCCAGCAGCCCGGAACAGGGGGCGAACTATGGCTACACCTTC	CASSPEQGANYGYTF
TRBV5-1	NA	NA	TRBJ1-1	TGCGCCAGCAGCTTAGGTGGGATGAACACTGAAGCTTTCTTT	CASSLGGMNTEAFF
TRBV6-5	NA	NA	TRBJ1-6	TGTGCCAGCAGTTACGGAAATTCACCCCTCCACTTT	CASSYGNSPLHF
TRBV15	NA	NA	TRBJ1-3	TGTGCCACCAACCCAGCCAGGGAAAGGAACACCATATATTTT	CATNPARERNTIYF
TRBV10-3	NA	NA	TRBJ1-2	TGTGCCATCAGTGGCCCGGGACTTGGGGATGGCTACACCTTC	CAISGPGLGDGYTF
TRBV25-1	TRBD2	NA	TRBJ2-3	TGTGCCAGCAGCCCCGTAGCGGGATTCACAGATACGCAGTATTTT	CASSPVAGFTDTQYF
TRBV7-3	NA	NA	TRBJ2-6	TGTGCCAGCAGCCCCCAGAACTCTGGGGCCAACGTCCTGACTTTC	CASSPQNSGANVLTF
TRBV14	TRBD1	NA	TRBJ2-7	TGTGCCAGCAGCCATTCGCGGGGACAGGGGGCCTACGAGCAGTACTTC	CASSHSRGQGAYEQYF
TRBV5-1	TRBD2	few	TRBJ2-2	TGCGCCAGCAGACCGATAGCGGGGGGGCAAACCGGGGAGCTGTTTTTT	CASRPIAGGQTGELFF
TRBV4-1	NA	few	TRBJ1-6	TGCGCCAGCAGCCCGATATCGGGGGGGGCCCTCCACTTT	CASSPISGGALHF
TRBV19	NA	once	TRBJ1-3	TGTGCCAGTAGGACAAGCCACCCAGGGAGAATTGCTGGAAACACCATATATTTT	CASRTSHPGRIAGNTIYF
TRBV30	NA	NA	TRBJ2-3	TGTGCCTGGAACGTAGGGAGCACAGATACGCAGTATTTT	CAWNVGSTDTQYF
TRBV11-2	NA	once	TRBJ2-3	TGTGCCAGCAGCCCCGGACCAAACAACGGAGATACGCAGTATTTT	CASSPGPNNGDTQYF
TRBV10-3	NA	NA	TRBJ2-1	TGTGCCATCAGCGATTCGAGGGAGCAGTTCTTC	CAISDSREQFF
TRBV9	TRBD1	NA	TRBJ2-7	TGTGCCAGTACACCCGGGACAGCAAACTACGAGCAGTACTTC	CASTPGTANYEQYF
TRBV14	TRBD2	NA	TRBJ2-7	TGTGCCAGCAGCCAAGATACTAGCGGGGCCTACGAGCAGTACTTC	CASSQDTSGAYEQYF
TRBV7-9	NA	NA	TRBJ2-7	TGTGCCAGCAGCCCAGAGGGTCCCGATGGCGAGCAGTACTTC	CASSPEGPDGEQYF
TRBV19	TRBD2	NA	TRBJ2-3	TGTGCCAGTAGTATAGCCAGCGGGGGAGGAGATACGCAGTATTTT	CASSIASGGGDTQYF
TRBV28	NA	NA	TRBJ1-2	TGTGCCAGCAGTTTAGGACCCTTCTATGGCTACACCTTC	CASSLGPFYGYTF
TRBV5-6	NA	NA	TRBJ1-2	TGTGCCAGCAGCTTCTTGCACGGAGCTAACTATGGCTACACCTTC	CASSFLHGANYGYTF
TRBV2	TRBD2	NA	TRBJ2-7	TGTGCCAGCGGACGACTAGCGGGGAAAAACGAGCAGTACTTC	CASGRLAGKNEQYF
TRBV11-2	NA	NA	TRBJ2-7	TGTGCCAGCAGCTTATCCCCGAGACCCAGGACCTACGAGCAGTACTTC	CASSLSPRPRTYEQYF
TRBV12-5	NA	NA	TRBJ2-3	TGTGCTAGTGGTTGGGGAGGGGGGACAGATACGCAGTATTTT	CASGWGGGTDTQYF
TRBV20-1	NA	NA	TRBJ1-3	TGCAGTGCTAGTACAGACACCATATATTTT	CSASTDTIYF
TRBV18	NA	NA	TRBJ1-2	TGTGCCAGCTCCCCAGTCCTTAACTATGGCTACACCTTC	CASSPVLNYGYTF
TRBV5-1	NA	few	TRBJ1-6	TGCGCCAGCAGCTTGGACGGGGAAAATTCACCCCTCCACTTT	CASSLDGENSPLHF
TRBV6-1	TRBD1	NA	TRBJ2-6	TGTGCCAGCAGAGAAACCGGGACAGGGCCGTCTGGGGCCAACGTCCTGACTTTC	CASRETGTGPSGANVLTF
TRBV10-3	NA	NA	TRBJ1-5	TGTGCCATCAGTGAGTCAACTCGGGGGGCGCCCAATCAGCCCCAGCATTTT	CAISESTRGAPNQPQHF
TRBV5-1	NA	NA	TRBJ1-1	TGCGCCAGCAGCATAGGGGGTCGAGGCACTGAAGCTTTCTTT	CASSIGGRGTEAFF
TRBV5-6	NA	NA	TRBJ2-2	TGTGCCAGCAGTATTGGGAACGGAGACATGAACACCGGGGAGCTGTTTTTT	CASSIGNGDMNTGELFF
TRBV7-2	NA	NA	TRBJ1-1	TGTGCCAGCAGCACCGGGGTTACCACTGAAGCTTTCTTT	CASSTGVTTEAFF
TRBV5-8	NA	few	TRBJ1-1	TGTGCCAGCAGCTTGGAGCTAGGGGAGGATGAAGCTTTCTTT	CASSLELGEDEAFF
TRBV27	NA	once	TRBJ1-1	TGTGCCAGCAGTTTAGTTTGGGGCAGCCTAATGAACACTGAAGCTTTCTTT	CASSLVWGSLMNTEAFF
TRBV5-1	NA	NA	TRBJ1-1	TGCGCCAGCCGGGAGGGTTGGGGGGGAATGAACACTGAAGCTTTCTTT	CASREGWGGMNTEAFF
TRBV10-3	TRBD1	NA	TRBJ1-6	TGTGCCACCTCCGGGACAGGGGGCGAGGGTTCACCCCTCCACTTT	CATSGTGGEGSPLHF
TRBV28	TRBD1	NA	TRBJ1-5	TGTGCCAGCAGTTCCCCTCAGGGACAGAACAATCAGCCCCAGCATTTT	CASSSPQGQNNQPQHF
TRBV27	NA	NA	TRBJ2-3	TGTGCCAGCAGTTTACGGCTTTCCGACAGAGATACGCAGTATTTT	CASSLRLSDRDTQYF
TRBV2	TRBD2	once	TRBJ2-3	TGTGCCAGCAGGACTAGCTTCAGCACAGATACGCAGTATTTT	CASRTSFSTDTQYF
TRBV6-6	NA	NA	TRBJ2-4	TGTGCCAGCAGTGCTGACGTAAACATTCAGTACTTC	CASSADVNIQYF
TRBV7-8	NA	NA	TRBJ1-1	TGTGCCAGCAGCTTATGGGGGAAGAACACTGAAGCTTTCTTT	CASSLWGKNTEAFF
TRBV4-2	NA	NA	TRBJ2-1	TGTGCCAGCAGCCAAGGGGGGCGGACCTACAATGAGCAGTTCTTC	CASSQGGRTYNEQFF
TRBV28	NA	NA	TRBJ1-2	TGTGCCCTCCAGGCTAACTATGGCTACACCTTC	CALQANYGYTF
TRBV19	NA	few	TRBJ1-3	TGTGCCAGTAGTATCACCGGGCAGGCGATCTCTGGAAACACCATATATTTT	CASSITGQAISGNTIYF
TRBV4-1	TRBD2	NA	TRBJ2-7	TGCGCCAGCAGCTCCCAGCGGGGGGGCCCCTACGAGCAGTACTTC	CASSSQRGGPYEQYF
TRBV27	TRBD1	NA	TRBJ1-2	TGTGCCAGCAGTTTATCCCCGGGGACAGTCTATGGCTACACCTTC	CASSLSPGTVYGYTF
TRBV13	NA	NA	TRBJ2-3	TGTGCCAGCAGCTTAGGAATTGATTGGGGACGGGGGACAGATACGCAGTATTTT	CASSLGIDWGRGTDTQYF
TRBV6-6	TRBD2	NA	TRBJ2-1	TGTGCCAGCGGACTAGCGGGGGTTGAGCAGTTCTTC	CASGLAGVEQFF
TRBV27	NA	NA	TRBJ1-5	TGTGCCAGCAGTTTGAGGGTGAGTCAGCCCCAGCATTTT	CASSLRVSQPQHF
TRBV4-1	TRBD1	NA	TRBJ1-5	TGCGCCAGCAGCCAAGAACAGACAGGGTGGCCCCAGCATTTT	CASSQEQTGWPQHF